The 26 T cell receptor beta chains below were found in one sample sequenced in a study of blood T cell repertoires in COVID-19. Method: immunoSEQ multiplex PCR; TCRdb's copy keeps in-frame clones and lacks some. The data contain 100,000 to 150,000 clones, approximately 82% of them singletons. The specimen sequenced was peripheral blood. The receptors come from a woman aged 50 to 60 with acute or convalescent COVID-19.

This chain links TRBV27 with TRBJ1-2; D is unresolved. Germline V CDR1 and CDR2: MNHEY, SMNVEV (reference sequence). Trimming shortened V by 6 bases and J by 1 base, and 24 bases separated the two germline ends. The length of the CDR3 is 18 residues. CDR3 sequence: CASSLRVPFPRDNYGYTF. In nucleotides, the CDR3 is TGTGCCAGCAGCCTCCGGGTCCCTTTCCCCCGGGATAACTATGGCTACACCTTC.

The chain joins TRBV7-8 to TRBJ1-2; 8 bases are shared with TRBD1. The CDR3 has 16 amino acids. CDR1 is SGHVS, CDR2 FQNEAQ, per germline. V lost 4 bases and J lost 5; bases outside the gene matches: 12. The CDR3 loop is CASSSTSLTGGYGYTF. DNA of the CDR3: TGTGCCAGCAGCTCCACAAGCCTAACAGGGGGATATGGCTACACCTTC.

The rearrangement uses TRBV2 and TRBJ1-1; 9 bases line up with TRBD1. The CDR3 runs to 16 residues. V shed 4 bases and J 9 bases; nucleotides not matched to a gene: 15. Germline assignment: CDR1 SNHLY and CDR2 FYNNEI. CDR3 in DNA: TGTGCCAGCAGTGGAAATCCCGGGACAGGGATCCTTAAAGCTTTCTTT. Protein product: CASSGNPGTGILKAFF.

The V and J genes are TRBV7-9 and TRBJ1-1; D is unclear. Germline-derived CDR1 and CDR2 are SEHNR and FQNEAQ (reference sequence). The CDR3 spans 13 residues. V was clipped by 2 bases and J by 5 bases, with 9 bases between them. CDR3 nucleotide sequence: TGTGCCAGCAGCTTACCCGGGGTTACTGAAGCTTTCTTT. Amino acid sequence: CASSLPGVTEAFF.

The rearrangement uses TRBV7-3 and TRBJ2-2; D might be TRBD2 (5 bases). Trimming took off 5 bases at V and 3 bases at J, with 10 bases between the two ends. The CDR3 consists of 14 residues. Germline CDR1 SGHTA, CDR2 FQGTGA. Here the CDR3 reads CASSPTRYTGELFF. CDR3 in DNA: TGTGCCAGCAGCCCAACTAGGTACACCGGGGAGCTGTTTTTT.

The rearrangement uses TRBV20-1 and TRBJ2-1, with 10 bases lining up with TRBD2. This CDR3 has 15 residues. Germline V gives CDR1 DFQATT, CDR2 SNEGSKA (reference sequence). After removal of 3 bases from V and 4 bases from J, the junction contained 6 bases not matched to a gene. The chain's CDR3 is CSASRGLAMYNEQFF. The CDR3 bases are TGCAGTGCTAGTAGGGGACTAGCGATGTACAATGAGCAGTTCTTC.

The chain has TRBV4-1 and TRBJ2-6; 7 nucleotides match TRBD1. Germline lookup yields CDR1 MGHRA and CDR2 YSYEKL. Trimming at V came to 4 bases and at J to 4 bases, leaving 4 bases not matched to a gene. This CDR3 is built from 15 residues. CDR3 coding DNA: TGCGCCAGCAGCCGCGGACAGGAGGGGGCCAACGTCCTGACTTTC. Translation: CASSRGQEGANVLTF.

This chain links TRBV5-1 with TRBJ1-1; a weak D match, TRBD1 (5 bases). The germline V and J ends were trimmed by 2 bases and 1 base, with 12 bases remaining between them. The CDR3 covers 15 residues. Germline CDR1 reads SGHRS; CDR2 reads YFSETQ. For the CDR3, the DNA is TGCGCCAGCAGCTTAGGGGACTATGCGAACACTGAAGCTTTCTTT. It encodes CASSLGDYANTEAFF.

The V and J genes are TRBV5-5 and TRBJ1-5; 9 bases are shared with TRBD1. Unmatched junction bases numbered 4, after V lost 4 bases and J lost 5 bases. In germline, CDR1 is SGHKS, CDR2 YYEKEE (reference sequence). CDR3 length equals 14 residues. Written as DNA, the CDR3 is TGTGCCAGCAGCCCGGACAGGGGCGATCAGCCCCAGCATTTT. Its protein is CASSPDRGDQPQHF.

V is TRBV28 and J is TRBJ2-5; D unresolved. The CDR3 is made up of 13 amino acids. Deletions cut 3 bases from V and 2 bases from J, with 7 bases between. The germline CDR1 and CDR2 sequences are MDHEN and SYDVKM. The CDR3 sequence is CASSFRLQETQYF. For the CDR3, the DNA is TGTGCCAGCAGTTTCCGACTGCAAGAGACCCAGTACTTC.

The chain employs TRBV24-1 and TRBJ2-1, with 13 bases that match TRBD2. From germline, CDR1 is KGHDR and CDR2 SFDVKD. The CDR3 length is 15 residues. The trim removed 3 bases at V and 9 bases at J, leaving 4 bases unmatched. The CDR3 nucleotides are TGTGCCACCAGTGATCAGGGACTAGCGGGATTTGAGCAGTTCTTC. Protein sequence: CATSDQGLAGFEQFF.

By frequency in the sample, this clone is medium-sized. The chain recombines TRBV7-9 with TRBJ2-1; D might be TRBD1 (6 bases). The CDR3 totals 16 residues. Germline lookup yields CDR1 SEHNR and CDR2 FQNEAQ (reference sequence). Trimming shortened V by 0 bases and J by 7 bases, and 16 bases separated the two germline ends. In DNA, the CDR3 is TGTGCCAGCAGCTTAGCGGGGTCAGGGGTCTTGAATGAGCAGTTCTTC. Protein product: CASSLAGSGVLNEQFF.

This chain uses TRBV3-1 (or the pseudogene TRBV3-2) with TRBJ1-2; tentative D call: TRBD1 (6 bases). The CDR3 is made up of 15 amino acids. CDR1 is LGHDT, CDR2 YNNKEL, per germline (reference sequence). V was clipped by 4 bases and J by 2 bases, with 14 bases between them. The CDR3 bases are TGTGCCAGCAGCCTATCCGGGACACCAAACTATGGCTACACCTTC. Translation: CASSLSGTPNYGYTF.

This clone was seen just once. V and J are TRBV7-2 and TRBJ1-2; the D gene is possibly TRBD1 (5 bases). This CDR3 has 17 amino acids. Trimming left V 5 bases short and J 0 bases short, with 19 bases between. Germline V gene lookup returns CDR1 SGHTA and CDR2 FQGNSA. The CDR3 region is CASSRGPGTVANYGYTF. The CDR3 DNA reads TGTGCCAGCAGCAGAGGGCCAGGGACTGTCGCTAACTATGGCTACACCTTC.

The chain recombines TRBV6-5 with TRBJ1-2; D gene uncertain. The V end lost 5 bases, the J end lost 8 bases, and 18 bases lay between the germline ends. Germline lookup yields CDR1 MNHEY and CDR2 SVGAGI. This CDR3 is built from 14 residues. This CDR3 reads CASSQDGPQGGYTF. The CDR3 DNA sequence: TGTGCCAGCAGTCAGGATGGTCCCCAAGGAGGCTACACCTTC.

This clone was seen a few times. This rearrangement joins TRBV27 to TRBJ2-1, with 7 bases fitting TRBD2. Germline V gene data show CDR1 as MNHEY and CDR2 as SMNVEV (reference sequence). The CDR3 runs to 15 residues. The ends lost 5 bases at V and 9 bases at J; junction bases unmatched: 13. The CDR3 DNA follows: TGTGCCAGCAGTCCCGAGGGCGGGGGAGCGGTTGAGCAGTTCTTC. Translation gives CASSPEGGGAVEQFF.

The rearrangement joins TRBV4-2 to TRBJ1-3, with D possibly being TRBD1 (6 bases). Between the trimmed V and J ends, which lost 3 bases and 5 bases, there was a span of 17 bases. Per germline, CDR1 LGHNA and CDR2 YNFKEQ. The CDR3 extends over 16 amino acids. The CDR3 bases are TGTGCCAGCAGCCACGACAGGTCGGGGAACCGAAACACCATATATTTT. It encodes CASSHDRSGNRNTIYF.

On this clone: The sample contains more than one DNA sequence encoding this CDR3. The gene calls are TRBV20-1 and TRBJ1-2; D perhaps matches TRBD1 (5 bases). The CDR3 consists of 12 residues. V lost 3 bases and J 6 bases, leaving 11 bases between the germline ends. Germline V gene sequence: CDR1 DFQATT, CDR2 SNEGSKA (reference sequence). CDR3 sequence reads: CSASEGVDGYTF. The DNA of the CDR3 is TGCAGTGCTAGTGAAGGGGTCGATGGCTACACCTTC.

This chain connects TRBV12-3 or TRBV12-4 to TRBJ2-7; weak D call: TRBD2 (6 bases). Trimming left V 6 bases short and J 3 bases short, with 12 bases between. The CDR3 sequence is 13 residues long. The CDR3 bases are TGTGCCAGCAGCCCTTCGACTAGCTACGAGCAGTACTTC. Encoded protein: CASSPSTSYEQYF.

The rearrangement uses TRBV25-1 and TRBJ1-2, with unresolved D. The CDR3 has 12 residues. With 3 bases removed from V and 10 bases from J, the gap between germline ends came to 12 bases. Per germline, CDR1 MGHDK and CDR2 SYGVNS. CDR3 protein: CASSERGSTYTF. CDR3 DNA sequence: TGTGCCAGCAGTGAGCGCGGGAGTACCTACACCTTC.

The chain employs TRBV28 and TRBJ1-5; D is unclear. CDR3 length: 11 residues. Germline CDR1 reads MDHEN; CDR2 reads SYDVKM. With 6 bases removed from V and 14 bases from J, the gap between germline ends came to 14 bases. CDR3 region: CASSLRGAEHF. CDR3 DNA sequence: TGTGCCAGCAGCCTACGTGGAGCCGAGCATTTT.

The rearrangement links TRBV5-4 to TRBJ1-1; 8 bases fit TRBD1. This CDR3 spans 17 amino acids. Germline-derived CDR1 and CDR2 are SGHNT and YYREEE (reference sequence). With V trimmed by 5 bases and J by 1 base, 13 bases remained unmatched. This CDR3 is CASSPPASGQENTEAFF. For the CDR3, the DNA is TGTGCCAGCAGTCCCCCCGCGTCGGGACAGGAGAACACTGAAGCTTTCTTT.

The chain is built from TRBV7-3 and TRBJ2-3; 9 bases are a match to TRBD2. This CDR3 spans 18 amino acids. Germline loops: CDR1 SGHTA, CDR2 FQGTGA. With 5 bases clipped from V and 0 bases from J, the junction kept 12 bases outside the gene matches. CDR3 loop: CASSQGISGGFSTDTQYF. CDR3 in DNA: TGTGCCAGCAGCCAGGGGATTAGCGGGGGCTTTAGCACAGATACGCAGTATTTT.

The chain links TRBV10-3 to TRBJ1-1; a weak D match, TRBD1 (6 bases). Germline V CDR1 and CDR2: ENHRY, SYGVKD. The CDR3 totals 13 residues. Trimming removed 2 bases from V and 5 bases from J, with 9 bases in between. CDR3: CAISERGRTEAFF. DNA of the CDR3: TGTGCCATCAGTGAGAGGGGGAGAACTGAAGCTTTCTTT.

V gene TRBV24-1 combines with J gene TRBJ2-2, with D perhaps matching TRBD2 (6 bases). The CDR3 extends over 16 amino acids. V was clipped by 2 bases and J by 4 bases, with 13 bases between them. Germline V lookup: CDR1 KGHDR, CDR2 SFDVKD. CDR3 sequence (DNA): TGTGCCACCAGTGATTATCGGGGAGGTGCCACCGGGGAGCTGTTTTTT. It is translated as CATSDYRGGATGELFF.

J is TRBJ2-7 and V is TRBV5-1; 12 nucleotides match TRBD2. There are 15 residues in the CDR3. Germline assignment: CDR1 SGHRS and CDR2 YFSETQ. Unmatched junction bases numbered 4, after V lost 4 bases and J lost 2 bases. The CDR3 loop reads CASSPRTSGTYEQYF. CDR3 nucleotide sequence: TGCGCCAGCAGCCCACGGACTAGCGGGACCTACGAGCAGTACTTC.